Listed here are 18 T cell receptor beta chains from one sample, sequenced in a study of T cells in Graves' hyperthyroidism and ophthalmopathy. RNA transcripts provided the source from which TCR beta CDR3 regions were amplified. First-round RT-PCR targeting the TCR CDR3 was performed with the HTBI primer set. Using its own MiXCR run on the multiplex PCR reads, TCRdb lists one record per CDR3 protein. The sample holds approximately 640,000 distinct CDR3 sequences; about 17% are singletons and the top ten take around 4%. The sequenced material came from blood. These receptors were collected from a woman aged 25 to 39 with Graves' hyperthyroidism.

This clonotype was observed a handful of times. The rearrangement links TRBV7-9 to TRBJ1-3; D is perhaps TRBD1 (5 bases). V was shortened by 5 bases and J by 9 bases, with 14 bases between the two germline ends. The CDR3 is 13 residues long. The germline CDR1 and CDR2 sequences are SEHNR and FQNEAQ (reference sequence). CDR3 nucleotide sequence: TGTGCCAGCAGCCCCCCTCAGGGAGGCACCATATATTTT. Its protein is CASSPPQGGTIYF.

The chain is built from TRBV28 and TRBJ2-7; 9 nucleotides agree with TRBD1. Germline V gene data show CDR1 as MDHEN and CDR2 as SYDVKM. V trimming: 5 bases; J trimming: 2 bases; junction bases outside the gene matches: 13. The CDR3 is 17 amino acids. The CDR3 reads CASSEANPGTGTYEQYF. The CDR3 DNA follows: TGTGCCAGCAGTGAAGCTAATCCCGGGACAGGGACCTACGAGCAGTACTTC.

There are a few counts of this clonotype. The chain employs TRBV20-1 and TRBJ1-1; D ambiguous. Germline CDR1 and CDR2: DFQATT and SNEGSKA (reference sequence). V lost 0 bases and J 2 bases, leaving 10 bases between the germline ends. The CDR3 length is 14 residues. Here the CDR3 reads CSARDRRANTEAFF. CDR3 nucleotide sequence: TGCAGTGCTAGAGATAGACGGGCAAACACTGAAGCTTTCTTT.

The CDR3 DNA is TGTGCCAGTAGTATAATACACCTAAACCCCCAGAACACTGAAGCTTTCTTT. Amino acid sequence: CASSIIHLNPQNTEAFF. The chain carries TRBV19 and TRBJ1-1; no clear D gene. Germline lookup yields CDR1 LNHDA and CDR2 SQIVND (reference sequence). The CDR3 is made up of 17 amino acids. Trimming took off 2 bases at V and 1 base at J, with 17 bases between the two ends.

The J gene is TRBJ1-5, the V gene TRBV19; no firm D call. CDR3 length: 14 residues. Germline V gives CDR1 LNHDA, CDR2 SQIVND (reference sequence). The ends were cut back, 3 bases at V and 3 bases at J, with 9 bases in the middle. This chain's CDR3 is CASSMRAYNQPQHF. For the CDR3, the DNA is TGTGCCAGTAGTATGCGGGCGTACAATCAGCCCCAGCATTTT.

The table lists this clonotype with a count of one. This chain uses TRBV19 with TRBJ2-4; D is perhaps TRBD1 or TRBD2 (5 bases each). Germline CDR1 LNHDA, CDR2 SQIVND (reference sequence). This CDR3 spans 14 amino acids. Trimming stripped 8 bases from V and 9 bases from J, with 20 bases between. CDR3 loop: CASGLWAEQGIQYF. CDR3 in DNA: TGTGCCAGTGGACTTTGGGCGGAGCAGGGCATTCAGTACTTC.

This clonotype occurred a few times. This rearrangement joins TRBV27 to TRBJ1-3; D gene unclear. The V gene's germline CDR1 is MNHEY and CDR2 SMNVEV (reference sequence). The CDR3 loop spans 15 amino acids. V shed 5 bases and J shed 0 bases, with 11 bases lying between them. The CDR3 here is CASSLTAVSGNTIYF. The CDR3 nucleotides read TGTGCCAGCAGTCTGACGGCAGTCTCTGGAAACACCATATATTTT.

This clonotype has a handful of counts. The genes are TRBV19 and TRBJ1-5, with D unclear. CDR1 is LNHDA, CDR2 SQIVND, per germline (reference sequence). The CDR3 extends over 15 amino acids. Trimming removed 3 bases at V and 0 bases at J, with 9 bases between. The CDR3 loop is CASSIVQISNQPQHF. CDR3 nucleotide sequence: TGTGCCAGTAGTATCGTCCAGATTAGCAATCAGCCCCAGCATTTT.

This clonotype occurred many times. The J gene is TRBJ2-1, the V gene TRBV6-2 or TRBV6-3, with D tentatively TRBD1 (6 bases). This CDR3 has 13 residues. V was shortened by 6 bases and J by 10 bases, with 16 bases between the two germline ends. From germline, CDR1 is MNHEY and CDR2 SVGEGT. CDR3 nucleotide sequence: TGTGCCAGCAGCCAAACAGGGTCGCGGGAGCAGTTCTTC. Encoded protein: CASSQTGSREQFF.

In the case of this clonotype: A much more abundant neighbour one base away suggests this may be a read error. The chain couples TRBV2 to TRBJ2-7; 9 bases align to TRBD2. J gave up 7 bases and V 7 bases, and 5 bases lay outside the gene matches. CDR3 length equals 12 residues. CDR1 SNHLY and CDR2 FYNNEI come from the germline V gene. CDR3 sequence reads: CASTLAGKEQYF. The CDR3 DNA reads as TGTGCCAGCACCCTAGCGGGAAAGGAGCAGTACTTC.

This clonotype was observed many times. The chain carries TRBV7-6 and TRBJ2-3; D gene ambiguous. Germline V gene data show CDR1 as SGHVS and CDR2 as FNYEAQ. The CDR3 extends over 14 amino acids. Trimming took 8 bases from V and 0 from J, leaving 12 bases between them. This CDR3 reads CASSSPSSTDTQYF. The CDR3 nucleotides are TGTGCCAGCTCCTCTCCCTCTAGCACAGATACGCAGTATTTT.

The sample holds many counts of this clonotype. This chain's CDR3 is CAWSVLGAYEKLFF. DNA for the CDR3: TGTGCCTGGAGTGTTCTGGGGGCTTATGAAAAACTGTTTTTT. The chain combines TRBV30 with TRBJ1-4, with D maybe TRBD1 (6 bases). The CDR3 extends over 14 amino acids. Germline CDR1 and CDR2: GTSNPN and SVGIG (reference sequence). V lost 0 bases and J 6 bases, leaving 11 bases between the germline ends.

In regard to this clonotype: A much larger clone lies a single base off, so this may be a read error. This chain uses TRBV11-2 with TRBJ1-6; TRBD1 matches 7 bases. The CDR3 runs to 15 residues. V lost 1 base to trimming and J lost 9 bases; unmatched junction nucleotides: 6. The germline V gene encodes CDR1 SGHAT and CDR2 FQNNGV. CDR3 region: CASSLVGTASSPLHF. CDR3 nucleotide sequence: TGTGCCAGCAGCTTAGTAGGGACAGCTAGTTCACCCCTCCACTTT.

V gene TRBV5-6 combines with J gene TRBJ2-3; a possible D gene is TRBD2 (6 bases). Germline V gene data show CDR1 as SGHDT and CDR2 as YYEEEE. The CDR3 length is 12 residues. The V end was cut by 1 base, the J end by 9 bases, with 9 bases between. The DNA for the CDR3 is TGTGCCAGCAGCTTGACTAGCAGAACGCAGTATTTT. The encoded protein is CASSLTSRTQYF.

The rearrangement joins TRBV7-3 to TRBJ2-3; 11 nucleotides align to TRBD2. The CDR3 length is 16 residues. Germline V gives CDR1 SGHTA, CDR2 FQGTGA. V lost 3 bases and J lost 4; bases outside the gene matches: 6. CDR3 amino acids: CASSFLAGGPPDTQYF. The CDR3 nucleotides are TGTGCCAGCAGCTTTTTAGCGGGAGGGCCCCCAGATACGCAGTATTTT.

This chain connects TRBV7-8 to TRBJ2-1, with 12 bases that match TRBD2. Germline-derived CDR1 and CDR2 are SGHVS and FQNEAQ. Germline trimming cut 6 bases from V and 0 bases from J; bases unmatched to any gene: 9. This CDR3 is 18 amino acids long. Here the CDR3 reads CASRTGLAGPSSYNEQFF. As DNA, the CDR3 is TGTGCCAGCAGAACGGGACTAGCGGGCCCGAGCTCCTACAATGAGCAGTTCTTC.

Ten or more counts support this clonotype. The CDR3 loop is CASSQRRLSYEQYF. DNA of the CDR3: TGTGCCAGCAGCCAACGAAGGCTTTCCTACGAGCAGTACTTC. The chain combines TRBV3-1 with TRBJ2-7; no clear D. CDR1 and CDR2 from the germline V gene are LGHDT and YNNKEL (reference sequence). CDR3 length: 14 amino acids. The V and J ends lost 2 bases and 1 base respectively, with 9 bases between them.

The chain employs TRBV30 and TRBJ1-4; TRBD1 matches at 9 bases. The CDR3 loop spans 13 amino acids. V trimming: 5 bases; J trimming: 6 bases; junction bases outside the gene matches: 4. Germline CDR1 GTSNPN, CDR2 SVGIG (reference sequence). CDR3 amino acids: CAWARDRDEKLFF. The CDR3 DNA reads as TGTGCCTGGGCCCGGGACAGGGATGAAAAACTGTTTTTT.